Below are 23 T cell receptor beta chains sequenced from a single sample in a study of cytomegalovirus exposure and HLA in healthy donors (dated by TCRdb to 2015 to 2018). Receptor amplification or capture employed the immunoSEQ multiplex PCR assay. The multiplex PCR relied on a mix of 60 forward primers for TCR Vbeta segments and 13 reverse primers for TCR Jbeta segments. In TCRdb, the immuneACCESS table is reduced to in-frame sequences with V and J assigned. These tables do not hold every clone; where another copy was compared, an unresolved V gene accounts for under half, and the others remain unexplained. The sample's own table lists 130,000 or so clones. The ten largest clones add up to approximately 1.5% of the sample. The specimen was PBMCs. These receptors were collected from a middle-aged woman in good health and CMV-seronegative.

The rearrangement uses TRBV7-8 and TRBJ2-7, with no clear D. There are 14 residues in the CDR3. CDR1 is SGHVS and CDR2 is FQNEAQ in the germline V gene. The V and J ends lost 0 bases and 2 bases respectively, with 8 bases between them. This CDR3 is CASSLADTTYEQYF. The CDR3 DNA sequence: TGTGCCAGCAGCTTAGCCGACACGACCTACGAGCAGTACTTC.

The genes are TRBV7-2 and TRBJ2-7; weak D call: TRBD2 (6 bases). From germline, CDR1 is SGHTA and CDR2 FQGNSA. V gave up 5 bases and J gave up 6 bases, with 11 bases separating them. The length of the CDR3 is 12 residues. Here the CDR3 reads CASSLGGSEQYV. CDR3 sequence (DNA): TGTGCCAGCAGCCTCGGGGGTTCCGAGCAGTACGTC.

The chain couples TRBV15 to TRBJ1-2; D is possibly TRBD1 (6 bases). Germline lookup yields CDR1 LNHNV and CDR2 YYDKDF (reference sequence). The CDR3 is 14 residues long. V was clipped by 7 bases and J by 6 bases, with 18 bases between them. The CDR3 DNA reads as TGTGCCACCAAACTATTACAGGGATTCGATGGCTACACCTTC. Amino acid sequence: CATKLLQGFDGYTF.

The V gene is TRBV10-3, the J gene TRBJ2-7; D is possibly TRBD2 (7 bases). V lost 0 bases to trimming and J lost 2 bases, with 11 bases between them. CDR1 is ENHRY, CDR2 SYGVKD, per germline. CDR3 length: 15 amino acids. In DNA, the CDR3 is TGTGCCATCAGTGAGTCGAACGGGGGGCCCTACGAGCAGTACGTC. It translates to CAISESNGGPYEQYV.

The CDR3 DNA follows: TGTGCCAGCAGCTCCCGGACAGGGGCTACCTCCTACGAGCAGTACTTC. As protein: CASSSRTGATSYEQYF. The chain links TRBV7-6 to TRBJ2-7; 9 positions agree with TRBD1. CDR3 length: 16 residues. Per germline, CDR1 SGHVS and CDR2 FNYEAQ. J was trimmed by 0 bases and V by 4 bases; bases with no gene match: 7. The full variable domain, in which reference TRBV7-6 and TRBJ2-7 provide the parts outside the CDR3, is GAGVSQSPRYKVTKRGQDVALRCDPISGHVSLYWYRQALGQGPEFLTYFNYEAQQDKSGLPNDRFSAERPEGSISTLTIQRTEQRDSAMYRCASSSRTGATSYEQYFGPGTRLTVT.

The V and J genes are TRBV28 and TRBJ1-2, with D unclear. The CDR3 is 12 amino acids. Trimming pared 8 bases from V and 0 bases from J, leaving 7 bases between. Germline lookup yields CDR1 MDHEN and CDR2 SYDVKM. The CDR3 nucleotides are TGTGCCAGCGAGAATTCTAACTATGGCTACACCTTC. Translated: CASENSNYGYTF.

The gene calls are TRBV4-3 and TRBJ2-6; the D gene is possibly TRBD2 (7 bases). V gave up 2 bases and J gave up 2 bases, with 16 bases separating them. CDR1 LGHNA and CDR2 YSLEER come from the germline V gene. The CDR3 is 18 amino acids. DNA of the CDR3: TGCGCCAGCAGCCAACAAAAAGGGGGGGACGCTGGGGCCAACGTCCTGACTTTC. This codes for CASSQQKGGDAGANVLTF.

This chain uses TRBV4-3 with TRBJ1-3, with D unclear. CDR1 LGHNA and CDR2 YSLEER come from the germline V gene. V was cut by 4 bases and J by 0 bases, with 10 bases left in between. The CDR3 is made up of 15 amino acids. The CDR3 nucleotides read TGCGCCAGCAGCCCTAGCGGGGTCTCTGGAAACACCATATATTTT. The encoded protein is CASSPSGVSGNTIYF.

The chain employs TRBV4-3 and TRBJ2-5; TRBD1 matches at 9 bases. TRBJ2-7 matches the DNA end more closely, so the J call is doubtful. The CDR3 runs to 16 residues. From germline, CDR1 is LGHNA and CDR2 YSLEER. For the CDR3, the DNA is TGCGCCAGCAGCCAAGATCGATGGACAGGGGCCTACGAGCAGTACTTC. This encodes CASSQDRWTGAYEQYF.

The chain has TRBV7-2 and TRBJ2-2; 7 bases are a match to TRBD2. After removal of 3 bases from V and 5 bases from J, the junction contained 3 bases not matched to a gene. The CDR3 contains 14 residues. CDR1 is SGHTA and CDR2 is FQGNSA in the germline V gene. CDR3 in DNA: TGTGCCAGCAGCTTTCGGCGGGAGACCGGGGAGCTGTTTTTT. Protein: CASSFRRETGELFF.

The J gene is TRBJ1-2, the V gene TRBV6-6; 10 nucleotides line up with TRBD1. Germline V CDR1 and CDR2: MNHNY, SVGAGI (reference sequence). With V trimmed by 6 bases and J by 7 bases, 5 bases remained unmatched. CDR3 size: 13 residues. The CDR3 loop reads CASRGTGASGYTF. The CDR3 DNA sequence: TGTGCCAGCAGGGGGACAGGGGCGAGTGGCTACACCTTC.

This sequence joins TRBV9 and TRBJ1-4; D is uncertain. The CDR3 is 15 amino acids. The germline gives CDR1 SGDLS, CDR2 YYNGEE. V lost 2 bases, J lost 4 bases, and 12 bases lay in between. CDR3 DNA sequence: TGTGCCAGCAGCGTCGGGAACGGTAATAATGAAAAACTGTTTTTT. As protein: CASSVGNGNNEKLFF.

The CDR3 DNA reads TGTGCCAGCAGCTTAGCGGGGACTAGCGGGCAAGAGACCCAGTACTTC. Translated, it gives CASSLAGTSGQETQYF. This chain connects TRBV7-2 to TRBJ2-5; 12 bases align to TRBD2. V lost 0 bases, J lost 2 bases, and 1 base stayed unmatched. The CDR3 is 16 residues long. Germline CDR1 is SGHTA and CDR2 is FQGNSA. The full variable domain, its missing parts supplied by reference TRBV7-2 and TRBJ2-5, is GAGVSQSPSNKVTEKGKDVELRCDPISGHTALYWYRQSLGQGLEFLIYFQGNSAPDKSGLPSDRFSAERTGGSVSTLTIQRTQQEDSAVYLCASSLAGTSGQETQYFGPGTRLLVL.

The rearrangement links TRBV7-2 to TRBJ1-4; tentative D call: TRBD1 (5 bases). The V gene's germline CDR1 is SGHTA and CDR2 FQGNSA. V was trimmed by 5 bases and J by 2 bases, leaving 12 bases between them. This CDR3 contains 15 residues. The CDR3 bases are TGTGCCAGCAGCCGTGGGGGGAGGACTAATGAAAAACTGTTTTTT. Translating gives CASSRGGRTNEKLFF.

The chain uses TRBV7-2 and TRBJ2-4, with TRBD2 matching over 11 bases. V lost 5 bases to trimming and J lost 7 bases; unmatched junction nucleotides: 7. This CDR3 has 15 residues. Germline CDR1 and CDR2: SGHTA and FQGNSA. The CDR3 protein is CASSLSGGAGNIQYF. In DNA form, the CDR3 reads TGTGCCAGCAGCCTTAGCGGGGGGGCCGGGAACATTCAGTACTTC.

A remark on this clone: The junction and the germline gene differ at one end; a read error may be behind it. Other DNA sequences in this specimen translate into the identical CDR3. The V gene is TRBV27, the J gene TRBJ1-1, with 7 bases that match TRBD1. This CDR3 is built from 14 residues. Germline V lookup: CDR1 MNHEY, CDR2 SMNVEV (reference sequence). The CDR3 sequence is CASSSPVGGTEAFF. The CDR3 DNA follows: TGTGCCAGCAGTTCCCCTGTAGGGGGCACTGAAGCCTTCTTT.

This chain joins TRBV29-1 and TRBJ1-5; 7 nucleotides align to TRBD1. Germline loops: CDR1 SQVTM, CDR2 ANQGSEA. The length of the CDR3 is 14 residues. J gave up 5 bases and V 5 bases, and 9 bases lay outside the gene matches. The CDR3 spells CSVSTGTADQPQHF. In DNA form, the CDR3 reads TGCAGCGTTTCTACCGGGACAGCCGATCAGCCCCAGCATTTT.

The V gene is TRBV28, the J gene TRBJ1-2, with TRBD1 as a possible D gene (6 bases). The CDR3 is 14 residues long. The ends were cut back, 2 bases at V and 4 bases at J, with 11 bases in the middle. Germline V gene sequence: CDR1 MDHEN, CDR2 SYDVKM. In nucleotides, the CDR3 is TGTGCCAGCAGTTTACGGGACAACATCTATGGCTACACCTTC. Protein: CASSLRDNIYGYTF.

The V call is TRBV6-1, the J call TRBJ1-4; no firm D call. The V end was cut by 5 bases, the J end by 0 bases, with 7 bases between. Germline V lookup: CDR1 MNHNS, CDR2 SASEGT. This CDR3 has 14 residues. Written as DNA, the CDR3 is TGTGCCAGCAGTCGGGTGACAACTAATGAAAAACTGTTTTTT. This gives the protein CASSRVTTNEKLFF.

This rearrangement joins TRBV15 to TRBJ1-4, with D possibly matching TRBD1 (6 bases). CDR1 is LNHNV, CDR2 YYDKDF, per germline (reference sequence). V lost 2 bases, J lost 4 bases, and 11 bases lay in between. The CDR3 extends over 15 amino acids. This CDR3 reads CATSRSGHVNEKLFF. The CDR3 DNA is TGTGCCACCAGCAGATCGGGACACGTTAATGAAAAACTGTTTTTT.

The rearrangement uses TRBV14 and TRBJ2-1, with 10 bases that match TRBD2. This CDR3 has 15 amino acids. The V and J ends lost 7 bases and 4 bases, in that order; junction bases with no gene match: 7. Germline V gene data show CDR1 as SGHDN and CDR2 as FVKESK. The CDR3 DNA reads as TGTGCCAGCACCCGGGCTAGCGGGGGTTACAATGAGCAGTTCTTC. Amino acid sequence: CASTRASGGYNEQFF.

CDR3 in amino acids: CASEEAGRETQYF. CDR3 DNA: TGTGCCAGCGAGGAGGCGGGAAGAGAGACCCAGTACTTC. This sequence joins TRBV6-1 and TRBJ2-5; D might be TRBD2 (6 bases). The ends were cut back, 8 bases at V and 4 bases at J, with 14 bases in the middle. The CDR3 has 13 amino acids. Germline V gene sequence: CDR1 MNHNS, CDR2 SASEGT.

The J gene is TRBJ1-6, the V gene TRBV9; 7 nucleotides align to TRBD1. CDR3 size: 16 residues. J lost 1 base, V lost 3 bases, and 4 bases had no gene match. Germline V gives CDR1 SGDLS, CDR2 YYNGEE. CDR3 protein: CASSDRGRSYNSPLHF. The CDR3 DNA is TGTGCCAGCAGCGACAGGGGAAGGTCCTATAATTCACCCCTCCACTTT.